Sequencing of this T cell receptor beta chain was carried out in a study of graft-versus-host responses after intestinal transplantation. In the study overall: Multivisceral, liver-intestinal, or isolated intestinal grafts were transplanted into recipients. For approximately three years after anti-thymocyte globulin induction, all recipients took tacrolimus and steroids.

Worth noting for this clone: The antigen is not known.

General study points: The presence of high graft-versus-host to host-versus-graft clonal ratios in allografts characterized patients with graft-donor T cell macrochimerism. Recipient marrow held GvH clones, some first seen in ileum or blood.

Trimming removed 5 bases from V and 6 bases from J, with 10 bases in between. The CDR3 contains 12 residues. The germline V gene has CDR1 MGHRA and CDR2 YSYEKL. This table comes from immunoSEQ multiplex PCR, and its TCRdb copy is limited to in-frame clones, with some not included. The table lists about 99,000 clones, over 85% of them singletons. The chain recombines TRBV4-1 with TRBJ1-1; tentatively, D is TRBD1 (5 bases). This sample comprised unstimulated CD8+ T cells sorted from spleen or lymph node cells, obtained before intestinal transplant. This sequence originates from a human donor who received an intestinal transplant. The CDR3: CASSSGWSEAFF. The CDR3 region has the DNA TGCGCCAGCAGCTCAGGGTGGTCTGAAGCTTTCTTT.